Sequencing of this TCR beta chain was carried out in a study of PD-L1 blockade in urothelial cancer. Study at large: Of about 30 patients, twenty-five were males with bladder-origin urothelial cancer. Analysis of blood occurred 3 weeks (second dose) and 6 weeks after treatment start.

Generated by immunoSEQ multiplex PCR, the TCRdb table keeps only in-frame clones and is missing some. The sample records 15,000 or so clones, roughly 90% being singletons. Study findings and constraints: Lower than median blood TCR clonality before treatment predicted better survival.

Details on this clone: Its matching antigen is unknown.

Germline assignment: CDR1 ENHRY and CDR2 SYGVKD. The CDR3 is made up of 15 amino acids. With 5 bases removed from V and 4 bases from J, the gap between germline ends came to 17 bases. The cohort comprised individuals with locally advanced or metastatic urothelial carcinoma. This receptor was identified in a man aged 65 to 85 with urothelial cancer. The material sequenced was PBMCs, taken around atezolizumab (anti-PD-L1) treatment. The chain has TRBV10-3 and TRBJ1-1; a possible D gene is TRBD1 (6 bases). CDR3 bases: TGTGCCATCAGTCCAAGCACAGGGACCGGCACTGAAGCTTTCTTT. Translated, it gives CAISPSTGTGTEAFF.